One sample yielded the 18 T cell receptor beta chains listed below, sequenced in a study of siplizumab effects on memory and regulatory T cells. Using immunoSEQ multiplex PCR, the repertoire was profiled, and TCRdb retains in-frame clones only, with some absent. The table shows fewer than 80,000 clones, with roughly 93% occurring only once. Source material: CD8+ T cells sorted from blood. The receptors here all came from a human donor in good health.

The gene calls are TRBV27 and TRBJ1-2; 7 bases are a match to TRBD1. V gave up 7 bases and J gave up 8 bases; unmatched junction bases: 10. The CDR3 contains 13 residues. Germline V gives CDR1 MNHEY, CDR2 SMNVEV (reference sequence). CDR3 loop: CASTPLGGGGYTF. DNA of the CDR3: TGTGCCAGCACCCCGTTGGGAGGGGGCGGCTACACCTTC.

The chain has TRBV11-2 and TRBJ2-7; no firm D call. With 5 bases removed from V and 0 bases from J, the gap between germline ends came to 11 bases. Germline-derived CDR1 and CDR2 are SGHAT and FQNNGV. The CDR3 extends over 14 amino acids. The CDR3 nucleotides are TGTGCCAGCAGCGGCCCCAACCTCTCCTACGAGCAGTACTTC. Translated, it gives CASSGPNLSYEQYF.

The chain couples TRBV5-4 to TRBJ2-1; D call uncertain. Germline assignment: CDR1 SGHNT and CDR2 YYREEE (reference sequence). V lost 2 bases and J 0 bases, leaving 6 bases between the germline ends. This CDR3 is 14 amino acids long. Here the CDR3 DNA reads TGTGCCAGCAGCTTTCTCAGCTCCTACAATGAGCAGTTCTTC. Translating it yields CASSFLSSYNEQFF.

The rearrangement joins TRBV9 to TRBJ2-1, with D possibly matching TRBD2 (6 bases). In germline, CDR1 is SGDLS, CDR2 YYNGEE. Trimming left V 4 bases short and J 3 bases short, with 14 bases between. This CDR3 is built from 15 residues. The CDR3, as DNA: TGTGCCAGCAGCCCTTCGGGACTCAACTACAATGAGCAGTTCTTC. It encodes CASSPSGLNYNEQFF.

V and J are TRBV11-2 and TRBJ1-2, with TRBD1 matching over 7 bases. This CDR3 is 15 amino acids long. The V gene's germline CDR1 is SGHAT and CDR2 FQNNGV. V lost 1 base and J lost 8; bases outside the gene matches: 10. The CDR3 region is CASSLGGTAFRGYTF. CDR3 bases: TGTGCCAGCAGCTTAGGTGGGACAGCCTTTAGGGGCTACACCTTC.

The J gene is TRBJ2-1, the V gene TRBV19, with TRBD1 matching 10 bases. The germline V gene encodes CDR1 LNHDA and CDR2 SQIVND (reference sequence). The CDR3 totals 15 residues. With 3 bases clipped from V and 4 bases from J, the junction kept 3 bases outside the gene matches. The CDR3 region is CASSMGDRGYNEQFF. For the CDR3, the DNA is TGTGCCAGTAGTATGGGGGACAGGGGTTACAATGAGCAGTTCTTC.

The chain is built from TRBV9 and TRBJ2-7, with D uncertain. Germline CDR1 SGDLS, CDR2 YYNGEE. The CDR3 consists of 14 residues. V lost 4 bases and J lost 2, with 13 bases in between. The CDR3 DNA reads as TGTGCCAGCAGCCCCCGGCGAGGTCCCTACGAGCAGTACTTC. It specifies CASSPRRGPYEQYF.

This rearrangement joins TRBV6-1 to TRBJ2-7, with 9 bases identical to TRBD1. Germline V gene lookup returns CDR1 MNHNS and CDR2 SASEGT. Losses at the gene ends were 6 bases for V and 4 bases for J; bases not matched to a gene: 10. The CDR3 extends over 15 amino acids. CDR3 sequence (DNA): TGTGCCAGCAGGTCAGATGGGACAGGGAAATACGAGCAGTACTTC. It codes for CASRSDGTGKYEQYF.

J is TRBJ2-3 and V is TRBV6-4; tentative D call: TRBD2 (5 bases). From germline, CDR1 is MRHNA and CDR2 SNTAGT. The V and J ends lost 3 bases and 2 bases respectively, with 18 bases between them. This CDR3 comprises 17 residues. CDR3: CASSESREPLNTDTQYF. CDR3 nucleotides: TGTGCCAGCAGTGAGTCCCGGGAACCCTTAAACACAGATACGCAGTATTTT.

The chain has TRBV27 and TRBJ2-1; no clear D. V dropped 2 bases and J dropped 9 bases, with 11 bases sitting between them. The CDR3 spans 13 residues. CDR1 MNHEY and CDR2 SMNVEV come from the germline V gene (reference sequence). In DNA, the CDR3 is TGTGCCAGCAGTTTAACATCCGGCCCTGAGCAGTTCTTC. Protein sequence: CASSLTSGPEQFF.

V usage is TRBV5-6 and J usage is TRBJ1-1; D gene unclear. This CDR3 contains 12 residues. The germline V gene encodes CDR1 SGHDT and CDR2 YYEEEE. V lost 6 bases, J lost 0 bases, and 6 bases lay in between. As DNA, the CDR3 is TGTGCCAGCACCCTAATGAACACTGAAGCTTTCTTT. Translated: CASTLMNTEAFF.

This clone was counted a single time. The genes are TRBV13 and TRBJ1-2; the D gene is possibly TRBD1 (6 bases). The length of the CDR3 is 17 residues. Germline V gene data show CDR1 as PRHDT and CDR2 as FYEKMQ (reference sequence). V was clipped by 2 bases and J by 0 bases, with 16 bases between them. The DNA for the CDR3 is TGTGCCAGCAGCTTATCTTTGGTGGGGGGGCCTAACTATGGCTACACCTTC. Translated, it gives CASSLSLVGGPNYGYTF.

The rearrangement joins TRBV2 to TRBJ2-7; 8 nucleotides line up with TRBD2. Germline lookup yields CDR1 SNHLY and CDR2 FYNNEI. Trimming took 7 bases from V and 0 from J; bases not matched to a gene: 8. This CDR3 region has 15 residues. The CDR3 spells CASIQSGGSSYEQYF. In DNA, the CDR3 is TGTGCCAGCATTCAAAGCGGGGGTAGCTCCTACGAGCAGTACTTC.

This CDR3 is CAWRYSGTSGGVSTDTQYF. The CDR3 DNA reads as TGTGCCTGGAGATATTCCGGGACTAGCGGGGGGGTTAGCACAGATACGCAGTATTTT. V is TRBV30 and J is TRBJ2-3, with 16 bases identical to TRBD2. The V gene end was trimmed by 3 bases and the J gene end by 0 bases; junction bases not matched to a gene: 9. This CDR3 comprises 19 residues. Germline V CDR1 and CDR2: GTSNPN, SVGIG (reference sequence). The full variable domain, rest sourced from reference TRBV30 and TRBJ2-3, is SQTIHQWPATLVQPVGSPLSLECTVEGTSNPNLYWYRQAAGRGLQLLFYSVGIGQISSEVPQNLSASRPQDRQFILSSKKLLLSDSGFYLCAWRYSGTSGGVSTDTQYFGPGTRLTVL.

V usage is TRBV7-6 and J usage is TRBJ1-1; D remains unclear. Trimming shortened V by 0 bases and J by 5 bases, and 13 bases separated the two germline ends. Germline V gives CDR1 SGHVS, CDR2 FNYEAQ. The CDR3 length is 15 residues. The CDR3 coding sequence is TGTGCCAGCAGCTTAGCGGACGGCAGCCAAACTGAAGCTTTCTTT. It yields the protein CASSLADGSQTEAFF.

DNA of the CDR3: TGCGCCAGCAGCCAAGATCGGCCTGGGGGCTACACCTTC. This gives the protein CASSQDRPGGYTF. This sequence joins TRBV4-1 and TRBJ1-2; no reliable D call. The V end lost 0 bases, the J end lost 8 bases, and 10 bases lay between the germline ends. Germline CDR1 MGHRA, CDR2 YSYEKL. The CDR3 contains 13 residues.

The chain employs TRBV27 and TRBJ2-1; weak D call: TRBD1 (6 bases). The CDR3 length is 14 residues. V was cut by 3 bases and J by 7 bases, with 13 bases left in between. Per germline, CDR1 MNHEY and CDR2 SMNVEV (reference sequence). CDR3 nucleotides: TGTGCCAGCAGTTTCCGGGACACGGAAAATGAGCAGTTCTTC. It translates to CASSFRDTENEQFF.

V is TRBV5-6 and J is TRBJ1-4; D unresolved. This CDR3 spans 17 amino acids. Trimming took off 4 bases at V and 5 bases at J, with 21 bases between the two ends. CDR1 and CDR2 (germline): SGHDT, YYEEEE. For the CDR3, the DNA is TGTGCCAGCAGCCCGTTAGAAGTGGCACGGGAGAATGAAAAACTGTTTTTT. Protein: CASSPLEVARENEKLFF.